This is a list of T cell receptor beta chains from one sample in a study of shared clonotypes between healthy human individuals. Generated by immunoSEQ multiplex PCR, the TCRdb table keeps only in-frame clones and is missing some. The repertoire holds roughly 2,300,000 clones, roughly 90% seen once, with approximately 0.41% in the top ten. Material: naive CD4+ T cells from PBMCs. These receptor sequences come from a young man in good health. Some clones in this sample may be carry-over from other donors' samples. CDR3s include the opening cysteine and the closing phenylalanine or tryptophan. The order of the fields is V gene, J gene, D gene, CDR3 DNA, CDR3 protein. D genes are given only for firm matches.

TRBV4-3,TRBJ2-7,NA,TGCGCCAGCGCGACCGCGAAGGGAGTCCCCTACGAGCAGTACTTC,CASATAKGVPYEQYF
TRBV18,TRBJ2-7,NA,TGTGCCAGCTCACCACCAGGGGGACTGTACGAGCAGTACTTC,CASSPPGGLYEQYF
TRBV29-1,TRBJ2-5,NA,TGCAGCGTGAGGTTGGCGGAGGAGACCCAGTACTTC,CSVRLAEETQYF
TRBV19,TRBJ1-1,NA,TGTGCCAGTAGGAGGGCGTCGGGGATGAACACTGAAGCTTTCTTT,CASRRASGMNTEAFF
TRBV6-5,TRBJ2-7,TRBD2,TGTGCCAGCAGTTACTCACCTAGCGGCTACGAGCAGTACTTC,CASSYSPSGYEQYF
TRBV18,TRBJ1-3,TRBD1,TGTGCCAGCTCATCCCCAGGGGGACCTGGAAACACCATATATTTT,CASSSPGGPGNTIYF
TRBV2,TRBJ2-2,NA,TGTGCCAGCAGTGCAAGACAGAACACCGGGGAGCTGTTTTTT,CASSARQNTGELFF
TRBV7-6,TRBJ1-2,NA,TGTGCCAGCAGCTTAGATTCAGGGGAGAACTATGGCTACACCTTC,CASSLDSGENYGYTF
TRBV7-9,TRBJ1-4,NA,TGTGCCAGCAGCTTAGGTGGAGACTTGAATGAAAAACTGTTTTTT,CASSLGGDLNEKLFF
TRBV6-5,TRBJ2-3,NA,TGTGCCAGCAGTTACAGGTTCAGCACAGATACGCAGTATTTT,CASSYRFSTDTQYF
TRBV9,TRBJ2-2,NA,TGTGCCAGCAGCGTAGGGGGGTATTTTAGCACCGGGGAGCTGTTTTTT,CASSVGGYFSTGELFF
TRBV7-6,TRBJ2-2,NA,TGTGCCAGCAGCTTCGTCGGGGGGAACACCGGGGAGCTGTTTTTT,CASSFVGGNTGELFF
TRBV5-1,TRBJ2-5,NA,TGCGCCAGCAGCTCTGGAGGGCGGGAGACCCAGTACTTC,CASSSGGRETQYF